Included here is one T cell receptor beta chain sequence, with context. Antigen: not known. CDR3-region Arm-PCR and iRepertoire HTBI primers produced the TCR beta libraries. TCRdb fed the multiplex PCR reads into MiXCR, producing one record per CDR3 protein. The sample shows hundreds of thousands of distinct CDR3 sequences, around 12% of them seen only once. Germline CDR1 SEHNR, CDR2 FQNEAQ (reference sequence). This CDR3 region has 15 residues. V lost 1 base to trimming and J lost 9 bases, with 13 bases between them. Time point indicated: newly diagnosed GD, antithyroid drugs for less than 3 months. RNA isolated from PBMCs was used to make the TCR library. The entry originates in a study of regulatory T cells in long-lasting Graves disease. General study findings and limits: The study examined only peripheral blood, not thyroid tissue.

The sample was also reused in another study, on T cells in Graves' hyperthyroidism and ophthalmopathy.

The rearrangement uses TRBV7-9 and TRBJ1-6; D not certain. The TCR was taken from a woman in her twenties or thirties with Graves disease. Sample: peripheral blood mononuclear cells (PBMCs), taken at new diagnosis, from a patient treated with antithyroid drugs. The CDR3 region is CASSLGRDQSSPLHF. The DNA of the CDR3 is TGTGCCAGCAGCTTAGGTCGGGATCAGAGTTCACCCCTCCACTTT.